Listed below are T cell receptor beta chains from one sample, sequenced in a study of PD-L1 blockade in urothelial cancer. This table comes from immunoSEQ multiplex PCR, and its TCRdb copy is limited to in-frame clones, with some not included. The data show about 55,000 clones, with about three quarters seen just once and over 4% held by the top ten. The sequenced sample was PBMCs, obtained around atezolizumab (anti-PD-L1) treatment. Every receptor here comes from a man between 65 and 85 years old with urothelial cancer. The CDR3 runs from the conserved cysteine through the conserved F or W. Each record gives: V gene, D gene, clone size, J gene, CDR3 DNA, CDR3 protein. D genes are given only for firm matches. Clone size is stated in some rows and not others, as once, few, many or a class when expanded.

>TRBV7-9|NA|NA|TRBJ2-1
TGTGCCAGCAGCCCACAACTTCTACTAGACCAAGAAATTAATGAGCAGTTCTTC
CASSPQLLLDQEINEQFF
>TRBV5-1|TRBD2|NA|TRBJ2-3
TGCGCCAGCAGCTCTGCGGGGGGAAGCACAGATACGCAGTATTTT
CASSSAGGSTDTQYF
>TRBV10-3|TRBD1|NA|TRBJ2-2
TGTGCCATCAGTGCTCAGGGGGCGGGGAACACCGGGGAGCTGTTTTTT
CAISAQGAGNTGELFF
>TRBV4-1|NA|NA|TRBJ1-1
TGCGCCAGCAGCCTAGCCTTCCCCGGCACTGAAGCTTTCTTT
CASSLAFPGTEAFF
>TRBV11-2|NA|NA|TRBJ2-7
TGTGCCAGCAGCCAACTAGGGGACAACCCCTACGAGCAGTACTTC
CASSQLGDNPYEQYF
>TRBV7-3|TRBD2|NA|TRBJ2-1
TGTGCCAGCAACCTAAAACCCGGACTAGGGAAGGTCTTC
CASNLKPGLGKVF
>TRBV7-9|NA|NA|TRBJ2-5
TGTGCCAGCAGCTTAGTGCCTCATCAAGCGGAGACCCAGTACTTC
CASSLVPHQAETQYF
>TRBV6-1|NA|NA|TRBJ1-2
TGTGCCAGCAGTGAAATACTCTATGGCTACACCTTC
CASSEILYGYTF
>TRBV28|NA|NA|TRBJ1-1
TGTGCCAGCAGTTTGGGGGGTTCGAACACTGAAGCTTTCTTT
CASSLGGSNTEAFF
>TRBV14|NA|NA|TRBJ2-1
TGTGCCAGCAGCCGTGACAGGCTAGGCGAGCAGTTCTTC
CASSRDRLGEQFF
>TRBV7-9|NA|NA|TRBJ2-1
TGTGCCAGCAGCTTAGCGGTGGGAATGAGCGGCGAGCAGTTCTTC
CASSLAVGMSGEQFF
>TRBV28|TRBD2|NA|TRBJ2-1
TGTGCCAGCAGTAAAGCCGGGACTAGCGGGAGAGGTGGTTGGGAGTTCTTC
CASSKAGTSGRGGWEFF
>TRBV6-1|TRBD1|once|TRBJ2-7
TGTGCCAGCAGTGAAGGGACAGGGGGGATCTACGAGCAGTACTTC
CASSEGTGGIYEQYF
>TRBV2|NA|NA|TRBJ1-5
TGTGCCAGCAGTGGGGGGGATCAGCCCCAGCATTTT
CASSGGDQPQHF
>TRBV10-3|NA|few|TRBJ1-5
TGTGCCATCAGTGATGGACAGAAGACCCAGCATTTT
CAISDGQKTQHF
>TRBV19|NA|NA|TRBJ1-1
TGTGCCAGTAGTATAGTTGAGGGCACTGAAGCTTTCTTT
CASSIVEGTEAFF
>TRBV11-2|TRBD2|NA|TRBJ2-7
TGTGCCAGCAGCTTAGAGTGGACTAGCGGGAGTTCAGTTCGCCACGAGCAGTACTTC
CASSLEWTSGSSVRHEQYF
>TRBV9|TRBD2|NA|TRBJ2-1
TGTGCCAGCAGCCTGGGACTAGCGCAAAATGAGCAGTTCTTC
CASSLGLAQNEQFF